This T cell receptor beta chain is drawn from a study of cytomegalovirus exposure and HLA in healthy donors. There are 12 residues in the CDR3. Germline assignment: CDR1 MNHEY and CDR2 SMNVEV (reference sequence). The V end lost 6 bases, the J end lost 1 base, and 7 bases lay between the germline ends. Study-level findings and limits: In vitro work confirmed that a few CMV-associated chains recognize CMV antigens. Researchers catalogued 150 or so TCR beta chains as cytomegalovirus-associated. Later analysis identified a missense DCLRE1C variant that was linked to TCR beta V- and J-gene trimming.

The PCR used 60 Vbeta and 13 Jbeta primers. Assay used: immunoSEQ multiplex PCR; TCRdb lists only in-frame clones, some missing. There are tens of thousands of clones in the sample; 65% to 85% occur only once, and about 2.9% lies in the top ten. This clone was seen a few times. Its specificity is not known. The sequence derives from a woman in her twenties or thirties in good health and CMV-seronegative. The chain links TRBV27 to TRBJ2-7; D unclear. The specimen was PBMCs. The CDR3 DNA follows: TGTGCCAGCAGCTCGACTTCCTACGAGCAGTACTTC. This gives the protein CASSSTSYEQYF.